This T cell receptor beta chain was documented in a study of shared clonotypes between healthy human individuals (dated by TCRdb to 2018 to 2020). At the level of the whole study: Three men and a couple of women, aged 18 to 49 years, made up the cohort. For each donor, CD4 naive and CD4 memory were each run on three plates, CD8 naive on two plates, and CD8 memory on one plate. The study deeply sequenced blood TCR repertoires of five healthy adults to estimate repertoire size and the extent of clonotype sharing between individuals. Different laboratories and diverse techniques were used to prepare libraries and sequence TCR repertoires, to increase sequencing depth and limit assay-specific biases. Each donor's leukapheresis produced roughly between about 0.85 and 10 billion PBMCs.

The paper as a whole reports these results and caveats: Higher generation probabilities were observed for clonotypes shared by all four sorted-subset donors than for non-shared clonotypes. Incomplete sequencing was indicated by rarefaction of sorted-subset datasets, despite the large sequencing depth. Pairwise subsampling led to the expectation that sequencing depth would affect the degree of clonotype sharing among donors. Sampling was restricted to blood, and TCR repertoires in tissue are likely to differ from TCR repertoires in blood. Naive subsets generally had larger estimated clonotype richness than memory subsets. The genetic and exposure-history diversity represented was limited by the small number of donors. Across a handful of donors, about 5% of naive CD4, roughly 3.3% of naive CD8, 2% to 2.5% of memory CD4, and 0.4% of memory CD8 clonotypes were shared.

Note on this clone: The specificity of this receptor is unknown. Qualities for individual bases were not recorded, and no much larger clone is one base off.

The donors were healthy, HIV-negative adults who had no recently reported acute infections or vaccinations. All donors were Caucasian adults living in Nashville, Tennessee, USA. CD8 memory samples consisted of magnetically selected CD45RO+ cells combined with CCR7-negative CD45RA+ effector memory (TemRA) cells. Blood was obtained by leukapheresis, after which PBMCs were separated by Ficoll-Histopaque density gradient centrifugation and cryopreserved in liquid nitrogen vapor phase. Analytical flow cytometry was used to check the purity and quantity of every magnetically sorted T cell population. Genomic DNA was isolated from every sorted fraction and measured by UV absorbance on a Nanodrop 2000c. TCR CDR3 regions were amplified from genomic DNA by multiplex PCR using the deep immunoSEQ assay. Genomic DNA extracted from each cell subset was distributed evenly over all wells of several immunoSEQ 96-well plates, and each plate served as one replicate. Each replicate PCR for sorted subsets received approximately 220 ng genomic DNA, equal to roughly 30,000 T cell genomes. The purified libraries were quantified using a Qubit 3.0 fluorometer, sized with a Bioanalyzer 2100, and then quantified again using the KAPA Library Quantification kit. Every immunoSEQ 96-well plate was sequenced on a dedicated single-read 150-cycle Illumina NextSeq 550 flow cell. Concerning the study's data processing: Because the immunoSEQ output held only junctional sequences and lacked quality scores, the filtering could not match the filtering applied to full-length reads. Sequences were annotated with PyIR, a Python wrapper for IgBLAST v1.9, and V/J genes and CDR3 were assigned using IMGT germline references. Any read was removed if the V/J assignment was weak (E-value above 1e-6), the CDR3 was missing, or the read contained stop codons, out-of-frame junctions, or ambiguous translated residues. V3J clonotypes were defined as sequences sharing an identical inferred V gene, J gene, and CDR3 amino acid sequence. The percentage overlap between two repertoires was calculated by dividing the number of shared unique clonotypes by the size of the smaller repertoire. Richness of each repertoire was evaluated using RTK rarefaction, the Chao1 estimator, and Recon v2.1 estimates of unobserved clonotypes. Generation probabilities for all TCRbeta clonotypes obtained by the gDNA method from four donors were computed using OLGA. In its TCRdb copy, this immuneACCESS table keeps in-frame sequences only and misses some clones. Where compared with another copy, unresolved V genes explain less than half of these, and the others have no known cause. V, J and clone size are those of that table, while D and trimming were read from the DNA. The sample table shows some 700,000 clones, and less than 95% are seen once. More than 30% of the sample rests with the top ten.

For CDR1 and CDR2, the germline V gene lists LGHNA and YSLEER. Inclusive of the bounding cysteine and phenylalanine, the CDR3 is 14 residues long. The DNA shown is the 42-base CDR3, in frame from base 1. V ends up 4 bases short and J 6 bases short, with an unmatched junction base count of 5. Rearrangement joined TRBV4-3 to TRBJ1-1, with 10 middle bases fitting TRBD1. The specimen was memory CD8+ T cells from PBMCs. Taken with the paper, the label for cell subset or site translates to: CD45RO+ cells pooled with CCR7-negative TemRA cells. The sequence derives from a man aged 18 to 30 in good health. Some clones in this sample may be carry-over from other donors' samples. The sequenced DNA is TGCGCCAGCAGCCCAGGACAGGGGGTGGCTGAAGCTTTCTTT. It codes for CASSPGQGVAEAFF.